A single T cell receptor beta chain is shown here with its context. As yet, its antigen is unknown. J was trimmed by 8 bases and V by 1 base; bases with no gene match: 10. The CDR3 sequence is 14 residues long. Germline-derived CDR1 and CDR2 are DFQATT and SNEGSKA (reference sequence). These data come from a study of Graves' ophthalmopathy and Graves' hyperthyroidism. Turning to the study itself: Researchers obtained peripheral blood at initial diagnosis, before any treatment had begun.

Whole-study findings and limits: Also, most clonotypes expanded in the thyroid above 0.001 frequency appeared in blood.

Ophthalmopathy cases showed moderate-to-severe activity, scoring CAS ≥3 and NOSPECS ≥4, with duration under 3 months. If patients had other autoimmune diseases, uncontrolled infections, pregnancy or lactation, they were excluded. Amplified TCR beta CDR3 regions were obtained using RNA transcripts as template. HTBI primers were employed in first-round RT-PCR, then a second-round multiplex PCR followed. TCRdb reprocessed the multiplex PCR reads via MiXCR and lists one record per CDR3 protein. The data contain about 640,000 distinct CDR3 sequences, about 40% of them seen just once; the ten biggest clones take up more than 2.5%.

The rearrangement uses TRBV20-1 and TRBJ2-7; 8 positions match TRBD1. Material: peripheral blood. This TCR derives from an adult man with Graves' ophthalmopathy. In DNA form, the CDR3 reads TGCAGTGCTAGAGGCAGGGGGCTTCAGCCCCAGCAGTACTTC. Protein sequence: CSARGRGLQPQQYF.